This T cell receptor beta chain is from a study of shared clonotypes between healthy human individuals. Using immunoSEQ multiplex PCR, the repertoire was profiled, and TCRdb retains in-frame clones only, with some absent. The sample has fewer than 1.8 million clones; about 98.5% are singletons. V dropped 3 bases and J dropped 1 base, with 21 bases sitting between them. The CDR3 sequence is 18 residues long. Looked up from germline, CDR1 is LNHDA and CDR2 is SQIVND (reference sequence). The study enrolled healthy HIV-negative adults without recent acute infections or vaccinations as donors. The origin of this receptor is a young man in good health. The rearrangement links TRBV19 to TRBJ2-5, with D possibly being TRBD2 (5 bases). Sequencing was carried out using naive CD4+ T cells sorted from blood. As to subset: CD45RA+ positively selected. The CDR3: CASSIPRGRLFGQETQYF. The CDR3 DNA follows: TGTGCCAGTAGTATCCCTCGGGGTCGGCTATTCGGCCAAGAGACCCAGTACTTC.